Each of the 30 T cell receptor beta chains below was sequenced from the same sample in a study of cytomegalovirus exposure and HLA in healthy donors. Libraries were prepared by immunoSEQ multiplex PCR; TCRdb keeps only in-frame clonotypes and omits some of them. The table has 150,000 to 200,000 clones, roughly 80% seen once. The sample comprised PBMCs. Receptors were obtained from a man aged 25 to 45 in good health and CMV-seropositive.

The chain recombines TRBV28 with TRBJ2-1, with 7 bases fitting TRBD1. V dropped 2 bases and J dropped 1; count of bases not matched to a gene: 2. The CDR3 loop spans 15 amino acids. Germline CDR1 reads MDHEN; CDR2 reads SYDVKM. The DNA for the CDR3 is TGTGCCAGCAGTTTACGACAGGGTTCCTACAATGAGCAGTTCTTC. Translating it yields CASSLRQGSYNEQFF.

The chain uses TRBV28 and TRBJ2-7, with D perhaps matching TRBD1 (5 bases). The CDR3 contains 14 residues. Trimming shortened V by 0 bases and J by 7 bases, and 13 bases separated the two germline ends. Germline-derived CDR1 and CDR2 are MDHEN and SYDVKM. The CDR3 coding sequence is TGTGCCAGCAGTTTATGGGTCCAGGGTCAAGAGCAGTACTTC. Translation: CASSLWVQGQEQYF.

The chain has TRBV10-3 and TRBJ2-3; 7 bases line up with TRBD2. The CDR3 is 13 residues long. V dropped 11 bases and J dropped 4; count of bases not matched to a gene: 9. Germline-derived CDR1 and CDR2 are ENHRY and SYGVKD. CDR3 loop: CAARGVSADTQYF. In nucleotides, the CDR3 is TGTGCCGCACGGGGGGTATCGGCAGATACGCAGTATTTT.

The chain carries TRBV7-6 and TRBJ1-6, with D possibly matching TRBD1 (6 bases). V shed 4 bases and J shed 7 bases, with 17 bases lying between them. The CDR3 extends over 16 amino acids. CDR1 and CDR2 (germline): SGHVS, FNYEAQ. CDR3 sequence: CASSSRGGGENSPLHF. The CDR3, as DNA: TGTGCCAGCAGCTCACGGGGAGGGGGGGAGAATTCACCCCTCCACTTT.

The CDR3: CASGAMLDSPLHF. CDR3 nucleotide sequence: TGTGCCAGCGGGGCGATGTTAGATTCACCCCTCCACTTT. This chain links TRBV27 with TRBJ1-6, with D possibly TRBD1 on 5 matching bases. This CDR3 is built from 13 residues. Germline assignment: CDR1 MNHEY and CDR2 SMNVEV (reference sequence). V lost 8 bases and J 8 bases, leaving 13 bases between the germline ends.

The chain carries TRBV9 and TRBJ2-7; TRBD2 agrees at 7 bases. Germline values: CDR1 SGDLS, CDR2 YYNGEE. CDR3 size: 14 residues. V was pared by 3 bases and J by 5 bases, with 8 bases of the junction left unmatched. This chain's CDR3 is CASSAYLGGDEQYF. The CDR3, as DNA: TGTGCCAGCAGCGCCTATCTTGGGGGGGACGAGCAGTACTTC.

V usage is TRBV7-9 and J usage is TRBJ2-3, with TRBD2 identical over 7 bases. The trim removed 0 bases at V and 4 bases at J, leaving 10 bases unmatched. The CDR3 spans 17 residues. CDR1 is SEHNR and CDR2 is FQNEAQ in the germline V gene (reference sequence). This chain's CDR3 is CASSLAYQRDWADTQYF. The CDR3 region has the DNA TGTGCCAGCAGCTTAGCCTATCAGCGGGATTGGGCAGATACGCAGTATTTT.

The rearrangement uses TRBV6-1 and TRBJ1-2; the D is unclear. The CDR3 contains 14 residues. CDR1 and CDR2 from the germline V gene are MNHNS and SASEGT. V lost 7 bases to trimming and J lost 2 bases, with 14 bases between them. CDR3 sequence reads: CASKTRGLNYGYTF. CDR3 coding DNA: TGTGCCAGCAAGACCCGGGGTTTGAACTATGGCTACACCTTC.

This chain uses TRBV5-8 with TRBJ2-3; TRBD1 aligns across 9 bases. The CDR3 is made up of 16 amino acids. Germline V gene sequence: CDR1 SGHTS, CDR2 YDEGEE. With 4 bases clipped from V and 9 bases from J, the junction kept 15 bases outside the gene matches. The CDR3 bases are TGTGCCAGCAGCATAGACAGGGGGTCCCCCTCGTCGACGCAGTATTTT. Translating gives CASSIDRGSPSSTQYF.

The chain couples TRBV6-5 to TRBJ2-1; 8 nucleotides line up with TRBD2. CDR1 and CDR2 (germline): MNHEY, SVGAGI. The V and J ends lost 0 bases and 7 bases, in that order; junction bases with no gene match: 5. This CDR3 spans 15 amino acids. The CDR3 bases are TGTGCCAGCAGTTACTCGCGCCAGCGGGGGAATGAGCAGTTCTTC. Protein: CASSYSRQRGNEQFF.

The chain links TRBV19 to TRBJ2-1, with D perhaps matching TRBD1 (6 bases). The CDR3 length is 16 residues. CDR1 is LNHDA, CDR2 SQIVND, per germline (reference sequence). V lost 3 bases and J lost 1, with 13 bases in between. The CDR3: CASSIRGGRSYNEQFF. The CDR3, as DNA: TGTGCCAGTAGTATTCGAGGGGGACGGTCCTACAATGAGCAGTTCTTC.

The rearrangement links TRBV11-2 to TRBJ2-7; possible D gene TRBD2, 7 bases. Per the germline V gene, CDR1 is SGHAT and CDR2 is FQNNGV. CDR3 length equals 16 residues. V was shortened by 4 bases and J by 4 bases, with 20 bases between the two germline ends. CDR3 loop: CASSSRGRGAFYEQYF. The DNA for the CDR3 is TGTGCCAGCAGCTCCCGGGGCCGGGGGGCCTTTTACGAGCAGTACTTC.

This clone was seen once. The chain uses TRBV5-1 and TRBJ2-5; D possibly corresponds to TRBD2 (6 bases). The CDR3 runs 15 residues. V lost 4 bases and J 1 base, leaving 14 bases between the germline ends. Germline CDR1 SGHRS, CDR2 YFSETQ. The CDR3 region is CASSQGGEIQETQYF. The CDR3 DNA reads as TGCGCCAGCAGCCAGGGCGGGGAGATCCAAGAGACCCAGTACTTC.

The CDR3 spells CSGGTSSNTGELFF. Written as DNA, the CDR3 is TGCAGCGGTGGGACTAGCTCGAACACCGGGGAGCTGTTTTTT. The chain combines TRBV29-1 with TRBJ2-2; 9 nucleotides agree with TRBD2. The germline V gene encodes CDR1 SQVTM and CDR2 ANQGSEA. This CDR3 is 14 amino acids long. V was clipped by 7 bases and J by 0 bases; unmatched bases: 3.

This chain joins TRBV7-9 and TRBJ1-3; D unclear. Germline V gives CDR1 SEHNR, CDR2 FQNEAQ (reference sequence). The CDR3 runs to 14 residues. Deletions cut 4 bases from V and 0 bases from J, with 7 bases between. CDR3 DNA: TGTGCCAGCAGCTACGGGATCTCTGGAAACACCATATATTTT. It translates to CASSYGISGNTIYF.

The chain uses TRBV18 and TRBJ2-5, with 8 bases aligning to TRBD2. Germline V CDR1 and CDR2: KGHSH, LQKENI. This CDR3 has 14 amino acids. V trimming: 3 bases; J trimming: 4 bases; junction bases outside the gene matches: 4. CDR3 protein: CASSPGSGRETQYF. The CDR3 DNA sequence: TGTGCCAGCTCACCGGGCAGCGGGAGAGAGACCCAGTACTTC. The whole variable domain, filled in from reference TRBV18 and TRBJ2-5, reads NAGVMQNPRHLVRRRGQEARLRCSPMKGHSHVYWYRQLPEEGLKFMVYLQKENIIDESGMPKERFSAEFPKEGPSILRIQQVVRGDSAAYFCASSPGSGRETQYFGPGTRLLVL.

The chain employs TRBV9 and TRBJ2-1; D is unresolved. The CDR3 sequence is 14 residues long. Germline loops: CDR1 SGDLS, CDR2 YYNGEE. V was clipped by 0 bases and J by 3 bases, with 7 bases between them. The CDR3 sequence: CASSVDGSYNEQFF. The CDR3 nucleotides are TGTGCCAGCAGCGTAGATGGCAGCTACAATGAGCAGTTCTTC.

The genes are TRBV5-1 and TRBJ2-3; D is perhaps TRBD1 (5 bases). Trimming stripped 0 bases from V and 5 bases from J, with 13 bases between. The CDR3 covers 15 residues. The germline V gene has CDR1 SGHRS and CDR2 YFSETQ. CDR3 bases: TGCGCCAGCAGCTTGGTTGGGGCAGGCGTAGATACGCAGTATTTT. Translated: CASSLVGAGVDTQYF.

This rearrangement joins TRBV21-1 to TRBJ2-3; TRBD2 is the table's D call and was not checked against the DNA. TRBV21-1 corresponds to a pseudogene. This CDR3 is 15 amino acids long. For the CDR3, the DNA is TGTGCCGACTCACGGGGGGAGGGCCTTACAGATACGCAGTATTTT. It is translated as CADSRGEGLTDTQYF.

The chain couples TRBV2 to TRBJ2-2, with D perhaps TRBD2 (5 bases). Trimming removed 8 bases from V and 5 bases from J, with 9 bases in between. The germline CDR1 and CDR2 sequences are SNHLY and FYNNEI. This CDR3 spans 12 amino acids. The CDR3, as DNA: TGTGCCAGCCTAGCCGAGACCGGGGAGCTGTTTTTT. This encodes CASLAETGELFF. The full variable domain, rest sourced from reference TRBV2 and TRBJ2-2, is EPEVTQTPSHQVTQMGQEVILRCVPISNHLYFYWYRQILGQKVEFLVSFYNNEISEKSEIFDDQFSVERPDGSNFTLKIRSTKLEDSAMYFCASLAETGELFFGEGSRLTVL.

The chain couples TRBV2 to TRBJ1-2; 10 nucleotides agree with TRBD1. Germline V lookup: CDR1 SNHLY, CDR2 FYNNEI. The CDR3 is 16 amino acids. The trim removed 2 bases at V and 1 base at J, leaving 4 bases unmatched. CDR3 loop: CASSEIRTGGNYGYTF. The CDR3 DNA reads TGTGCCAGCAGTGAAATACGGACAGGGGGTAACTATGGCTACACCTTC.

The chain has TRBV18 and TRBJ2-3, with 8 bases lining up with TRBD2. Trimming removed 6 bases from V and 0 bases from J; junction bases left unmatched: 14. The CDR3 runs 18 residues. Germline V gene data show CDR1 as KGHSH and CDR2 as LQKENI. The CDR3 DNA follows: TGTGCCAGCTCCCTTCTAGCTAAGCGGGAGTCCAGCACAGATACGCAGTATTTT. As protein: CASSLLAKRESSTDTQYF.

This chain joins TRBV28 and TRBJ1-1, with TRBD1 as a possible D gene (5 bases). The V end was cut by 6 bases, the J end by 0 bases, with 11 bases between. This CDR3 has 14 amino acids. Germline V gene sequence: CDR1 MDHEN, CDR2 SYDVKM. CDR3 nucleotides: TGTGCCAGCAGGGTGGGGGGAATGAACACTGAAGCTTTCTTT. Amino acid sequence: CASRVGGMNTEAFF.

The chain is built from TRBV5-4 and TRBJ1-5; 7 positions agree with TRBD1. Germline V gene data show CDR1 as SGHNT and CDR2 as YYREEE (reference sequence). The CDR3 spans 15 residues. With 4 bases clipped from V and 1 base from J, the junction kept 5 bases outside the gene matches. This chain's CDR3 is CASSRGTESNQPQHF. DNA of the CDR3: TGTGCCAGCAGCAGGGGGACAGAGAGCAATCAGCCCCAGCATTTT.

The genes are TRBV28 and TRBJ1-2, with D uncertain. Trimming cost V 5 bases and J 5 bases, with 15 bases left between them. Germline V gives CDR1 MDHEN, CDR2 SYDVKM. The CDR3 covers 14 residues. The CDR3 coding sequence is TGTGCCAGCAGTCCGAGGAATGGTGGGTATGGCTACACCTTC. Its protein is CASSPRNGGYGYTF.

This chain links TRBV7-2 with TRBJ1-1, with D hard to call. The length of the CDR3 is 14 residues. Germline CDR1 is SGHTA and CDR2 is FQGNSA. Trimming took off 5 bases at V and 0 bases at J, with 10 bases between the two ends. The CDR3 region is CASSTGGMNTEAFF. Here the CDR3 DNA reads TGTGCCAGCAGCACGGGCGGGATGAACACTGAAGCTTTCTTT.

This chain joins TRBV11-2 and TRBJ2-5, with 10 bases aligning to TRBD1. The CDR3 extends over 14 amino acids. CDR1 SGHAT and CDR2 FQNNGV come from the germline V gene. The V and J ends lost 6 bases and 5 bases, in that order; junction bases with no gene match: 6. The chain's CDR3 is CASRSDRGMETQYF. CDR3 in DNA: TGTGCCAGCAGGTCGGACAGGGGGATGGAGACCCAGTACTTC.

This clone has a single count. The J gene is TRBJ2-1, the V gene TRBV7-3; D possibly corresponds to TRBD1 (8 bases). This CDR3 has 17 residues. CDR1 SGHTA and CDR2 FQGTGA come from the germline V gene. Trimming cost V 0 bases and J 7 bases, with 19 bases left between them. CDR3 amino acids: CASSLTGGQGAGNEQFF. Written as DNA, the CDR3 is TGTGCCAGCAGCTTAACGGGAGGGCAGGGGGCTGGAAATGAGCAGTTCTTC.

This clone was seen a single time. The chain uses TRBV28 and TRBJ2-2, with 7 bases that match TRBD1. Trimming at V came to 7 bases and at J to 4 bases, leaving 12 bases not matched to a gene. Germline V gene lookup returns CDR1 MDHEN and CDR2 SYDVKM. This CDR3 has 16 amino acids. CDR3 in DNA: TGTGCCAGCACCCTAGCCGGGACAGCGCTCACCGGGGAGCTGTTTTTT. Its protein product is CASTLAGTALTGELFF.

This sequence joins TRBV7-2 and TRBJ1-4; 9 bases map to TRBD1. The V gene end was trimmed by 6 bases and the J gene end by 3 bases; junction bases not matched to a gene: 5. The germline V gene has CDR1 SGHTA and CDR2 FQGNSA. The CDR3 is 15 amino acids. CDR3 DNA sequence: TGTGCCAGCAGGACACAGGGGGCAGCTAATGAAAAACTGTTTTTT. As protein: CASRTQGAANEKLFF. Combining the CDR3 with reference TRBV7-2 and TRBJ1-4 gives the whole variable domain GAGVSQSPSNKVTEKGKDVELRCDPISGHTALYWYRQSLGQGLEFLIYFQGNSAPDKSGLPSDRFSAERTGGSVSTLTIQRTQQEDSAVYLCASRTQGAANEKLFFGSGTQLSVL.